Only one count was recorded for the clone carrying this T cell receptor beta chain. Some clones are missing from TCRdb's copy, which holds only in-frame ones; the method was immunoSEQ multiplex PCR. The sample lists about 53,000 clones, 80% to 95% seen once, with less than 0.6% in the top ten. These data come from a study of T cell changes during pregnancy in multiple sclerosis. Trimming cost V 0 bases and J 6 bases, with 8 bases left between them. The CDR3 is 13 amino acids. The germline V gene encodes CDR1 SEHNR and CDR2 FQNEAQ (reference sequence). The sample consisted of CD4+ T cells from peripheral blood mononuclear cells, taken in the third trimester of pregnancy. The TCR comes from a female donor with multiple sclerosis, enrolled in a pregnancy study. The V call is TRBV7-9, the J call TRBJ1-1; D ambiguous. The DNA for the CDR3 is TGTGCCAGCAGCTTAGCGAACAGCCCTGAAGCTTTCTTT. This encodes CASSLANSPEAFF.